Sequencing of this T cell receptor beta chain was carried out in a study of shared clonotypes between healthy human individuals. About the research overall: A couple of women and a few men aged 18 to 49 made up the donors. Three CD4 naive, three CD4 memory, two CD8 naive and one CD8 memory plate were used per donor.

The CDR3 is 17 residues long. Germline V CDR1 and CDR2: MGHRA, YSYEKL. V was clipped by 0 bases and J by 6 bases, with 21 bases between them. The table came from immunoSEQ multiplex PCR; TCRdb's copy has only in-frame clones and leaves some out. The sample records a few hundred thousand clones, 60% to 80% being singletons. Study-wide points: Shared clonotypes across all four donors exceeded non-shared ones in generation probability.

This clone was counted once. Its target is unknown. V gene TRBV4-1 combines with J gene TRBJ2-7, with a weak D call TRBD2 (5 bases). Sequenced input: memory CD4+ T cells sorted from blood. Subset reported: CD45RA-negative fraction. The sequence came from a man aged 25-45 years in good health. The CDR3 DNA is TGCGCCAGCAGCCAAGATGGCGGTGGGGAGAGTATGGGCGAGCAGTACTTC. Amino acids: CASSQDGGGESMGEQYF.